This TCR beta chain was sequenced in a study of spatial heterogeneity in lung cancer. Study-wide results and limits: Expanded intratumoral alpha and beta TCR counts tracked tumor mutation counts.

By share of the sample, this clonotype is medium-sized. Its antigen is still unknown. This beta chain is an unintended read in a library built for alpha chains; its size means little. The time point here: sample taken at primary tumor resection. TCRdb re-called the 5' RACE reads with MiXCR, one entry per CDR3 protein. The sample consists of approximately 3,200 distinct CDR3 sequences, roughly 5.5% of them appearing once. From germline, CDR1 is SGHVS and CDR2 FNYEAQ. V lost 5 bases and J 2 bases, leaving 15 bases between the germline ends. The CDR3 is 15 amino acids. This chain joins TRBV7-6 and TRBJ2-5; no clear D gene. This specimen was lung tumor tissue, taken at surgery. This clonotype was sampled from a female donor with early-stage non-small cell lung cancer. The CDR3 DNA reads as TGTGCCAGCAGCCCTCTACTGAACCCACAAGAGACCCAGTACTTC. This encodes CASSPLLNPQETQYF.